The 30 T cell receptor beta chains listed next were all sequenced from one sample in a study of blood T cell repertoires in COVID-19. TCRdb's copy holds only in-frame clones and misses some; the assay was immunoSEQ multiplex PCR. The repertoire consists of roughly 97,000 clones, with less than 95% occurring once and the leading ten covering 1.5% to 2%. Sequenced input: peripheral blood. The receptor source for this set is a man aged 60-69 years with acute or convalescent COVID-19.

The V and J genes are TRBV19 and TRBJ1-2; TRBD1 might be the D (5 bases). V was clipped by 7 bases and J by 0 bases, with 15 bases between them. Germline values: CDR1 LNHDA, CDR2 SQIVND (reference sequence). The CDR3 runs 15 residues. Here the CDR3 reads CASTPTVLTNYGYTF. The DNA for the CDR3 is TGTGCCAGTACCCCGACAGTCCTTACTAACTATGGCTACACCTTC.

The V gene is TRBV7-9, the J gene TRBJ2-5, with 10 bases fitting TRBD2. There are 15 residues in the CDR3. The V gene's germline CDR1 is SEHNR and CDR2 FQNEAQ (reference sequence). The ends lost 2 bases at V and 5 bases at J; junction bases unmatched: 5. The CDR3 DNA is TGTGCCAGCAGCTTATCTAGCGGGGGTCGGGAGACCCAGTACTTC. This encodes CASSLSSGGRETQYF.

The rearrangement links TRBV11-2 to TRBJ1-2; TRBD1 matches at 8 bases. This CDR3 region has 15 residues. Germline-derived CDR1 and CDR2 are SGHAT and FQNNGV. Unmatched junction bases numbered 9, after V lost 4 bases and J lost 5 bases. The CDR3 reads CASSSTDRGGYGYTF. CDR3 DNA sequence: TGTGCCAGCAGCTCGACCGACAGGGGCGGTTATGGCTACACCTTC.

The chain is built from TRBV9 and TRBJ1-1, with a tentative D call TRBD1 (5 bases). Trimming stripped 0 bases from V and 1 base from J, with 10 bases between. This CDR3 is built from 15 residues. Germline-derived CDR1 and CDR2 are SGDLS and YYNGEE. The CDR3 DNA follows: TGTGCCAGCAGCGTAGTCAGGGCGAGGAACACTGAAGCTTTCTTT. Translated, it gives CASSVVRARNTEAFF. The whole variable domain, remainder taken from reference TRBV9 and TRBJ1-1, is DSGVTQTPKHLITATGQRVTLRCSPRSGDLSVYWYQQSLDQGLQFLIQYYNGEERAKGNILERFSAQQFPDLHSELNLSSLELGDSALYFCASSVVRARNTEAFFGQGTRLTVV.

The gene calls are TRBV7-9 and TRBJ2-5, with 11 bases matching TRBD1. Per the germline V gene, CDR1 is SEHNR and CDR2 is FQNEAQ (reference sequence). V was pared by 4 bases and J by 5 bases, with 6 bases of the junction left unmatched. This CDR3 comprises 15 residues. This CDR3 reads CASSSGQGAWETQYF. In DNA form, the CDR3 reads TGTGCCAGCAGCTCTGGACAGGGGGCATGGGAGACCCAGTACTTC.

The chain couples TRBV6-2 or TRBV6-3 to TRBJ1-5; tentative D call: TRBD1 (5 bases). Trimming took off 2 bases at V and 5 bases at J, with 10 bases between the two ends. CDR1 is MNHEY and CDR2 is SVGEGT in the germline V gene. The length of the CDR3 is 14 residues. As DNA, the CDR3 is TGTGCCAGCAGTTACCAGGGCAGGGATCAGCCCCAGCATTTT. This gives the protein CASSYQGRDQPQHF.

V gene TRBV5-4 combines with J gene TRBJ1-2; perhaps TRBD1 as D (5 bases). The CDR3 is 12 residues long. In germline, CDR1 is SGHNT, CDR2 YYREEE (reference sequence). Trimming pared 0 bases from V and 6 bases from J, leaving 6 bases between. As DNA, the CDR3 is TGTGCCAGCAGCTTGGACAGGAATGGCTACACCTTC. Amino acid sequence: CASSLDRNGYTF.

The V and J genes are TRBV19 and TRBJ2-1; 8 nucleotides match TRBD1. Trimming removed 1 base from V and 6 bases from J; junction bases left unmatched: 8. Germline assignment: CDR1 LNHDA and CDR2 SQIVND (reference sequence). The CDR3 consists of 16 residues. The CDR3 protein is CASSIGGRGPGNEQFF. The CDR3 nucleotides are TGTGCCAGTAGTATAGGTGGCAGGGGGCCGGGCAATGAGCAGTTCTTC.

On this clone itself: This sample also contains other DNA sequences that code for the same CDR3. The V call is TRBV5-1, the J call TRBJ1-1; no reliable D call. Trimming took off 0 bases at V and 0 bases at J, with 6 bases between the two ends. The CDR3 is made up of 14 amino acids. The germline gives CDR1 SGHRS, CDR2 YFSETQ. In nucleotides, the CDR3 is TGCGCCAGCAGCTTGGCGGGGATGAACACTGAAGCTTTCTTT. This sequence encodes CASSLAGMNTEAFF.

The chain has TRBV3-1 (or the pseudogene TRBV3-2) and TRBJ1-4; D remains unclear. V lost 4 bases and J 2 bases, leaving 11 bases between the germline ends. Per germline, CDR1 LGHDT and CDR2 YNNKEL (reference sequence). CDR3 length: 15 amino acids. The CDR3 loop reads CASSRPGATNEKLFF. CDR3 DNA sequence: TGTGCCAGCAGCCGGCCTGGAGCGACTAATGAAAAACTGTTTTTT.

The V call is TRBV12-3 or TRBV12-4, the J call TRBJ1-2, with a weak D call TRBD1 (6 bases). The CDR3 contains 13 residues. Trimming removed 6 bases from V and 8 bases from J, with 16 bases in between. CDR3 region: CASSLTGFWGYTF. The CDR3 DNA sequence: TGTGCCAGCAGCTTGACAGGATTTTGGGGCTACACCTTC.

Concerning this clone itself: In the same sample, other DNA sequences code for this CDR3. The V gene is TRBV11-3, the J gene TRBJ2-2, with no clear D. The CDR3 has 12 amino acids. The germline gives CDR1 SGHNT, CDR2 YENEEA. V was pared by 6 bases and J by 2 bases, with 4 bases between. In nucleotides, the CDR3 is TGTGCCAGCAGTCCTAACACCGGGGAGCTGTTTTTT. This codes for CASSPNTGELFF.

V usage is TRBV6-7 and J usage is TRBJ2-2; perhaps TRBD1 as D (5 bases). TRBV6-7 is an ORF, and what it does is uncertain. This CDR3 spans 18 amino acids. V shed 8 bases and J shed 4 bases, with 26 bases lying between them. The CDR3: CASSNILLGQGSTGELFF. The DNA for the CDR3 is TGTGCCAGCTCCAACATCCTGCTTGGCCAGGGCAGCACCGGGGAGCTGTTTTTT.

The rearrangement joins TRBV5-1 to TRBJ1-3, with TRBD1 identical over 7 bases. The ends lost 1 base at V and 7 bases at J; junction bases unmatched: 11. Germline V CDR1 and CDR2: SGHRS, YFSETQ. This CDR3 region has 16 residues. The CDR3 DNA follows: TGCGCCAGCAGCTTGAGGCCGAAAAGGGGGCGGAACACCATATATTTT. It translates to CASSLRPKRGRNTIYF. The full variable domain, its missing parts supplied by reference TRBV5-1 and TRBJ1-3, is KAGVTQTPRYLIKTRGQQVTLSCSPISGHRSVSWYQQTPGQGLQFLFEYFSETQRNKGNFPGRFSGRQFSNSRSEMNVSTLELGDSALYLCASSLRPKRGRNTIYFGEGSWLTVV.

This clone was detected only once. The CDR3 nucleotides read TGTGCCAGCAGCTTAATTACAGGGGTTGGCTATGGCTACACCTTC. Translated, it gives CASSLITGVGYGYTF. V and J are TRBV3-1 (or the pseudogene TRBV3-2) and TRBJ1-2, with 7 nucleotides matching TRBD1. Germline CDR1 LGHDT, CDR2 YNNKEL (reference sequence). This CDR3 comprises 15 residues. V lost 5 bases, J lost 4 bases, and 10 bases stayed unmatched.

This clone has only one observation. CDR3 DNA sequence: TGTGCCAGCAGTGAATGGACAGGGGCCGTTAACACTGAAGCTTTCTTT. It is translated as CASSEWTGAVNTEAFF. The genes are TRBV6-1 and TRBJ1-1, with 9 bases that match TRBD1. Germline assignment: CDR1 MNHNS and CDR2 SASEGT. V was pared by 2 bases and J by 2 bases, with 6 bases of the junction left unmatched. The CDR3 runs 16 residues.

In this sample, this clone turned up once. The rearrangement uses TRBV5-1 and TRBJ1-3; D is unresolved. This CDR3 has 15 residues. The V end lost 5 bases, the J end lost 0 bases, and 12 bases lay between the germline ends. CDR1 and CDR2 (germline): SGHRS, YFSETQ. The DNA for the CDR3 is TGCGCCAGCAGAATCGACACCAGCTCTGGAAACACCATATATTTT. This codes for CASRIDTSSGNTIYF.

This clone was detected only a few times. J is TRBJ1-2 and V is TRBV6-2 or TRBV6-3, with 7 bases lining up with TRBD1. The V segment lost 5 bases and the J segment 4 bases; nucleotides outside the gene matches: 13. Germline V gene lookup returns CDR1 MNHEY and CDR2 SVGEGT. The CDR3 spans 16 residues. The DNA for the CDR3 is TGTGCCAGCAGTCGACCTCCAGGGGGAAGTATCTATGGCTACACCTTC. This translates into CASSRPPGGSIYGYTF.

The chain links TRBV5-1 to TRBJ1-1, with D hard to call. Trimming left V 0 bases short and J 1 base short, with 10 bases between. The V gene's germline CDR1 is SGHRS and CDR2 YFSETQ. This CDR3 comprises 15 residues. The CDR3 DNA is TGCGCCAGCAGCTTGGGACGGACTACGAACACTGAAGCTTTCTTT. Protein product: CASSLGRTTNTEAFF.

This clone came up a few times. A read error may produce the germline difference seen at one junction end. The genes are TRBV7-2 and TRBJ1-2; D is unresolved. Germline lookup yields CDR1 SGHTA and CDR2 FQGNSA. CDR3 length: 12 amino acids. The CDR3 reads CASSPQGGSSSF. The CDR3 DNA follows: TGTGCCAGCAGCCCCCAAGGCGGATCCTCGTCCTTC. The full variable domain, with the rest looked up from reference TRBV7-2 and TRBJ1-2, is GAGVSQSPSNKVTEKGKDVELRCDPISGHTALYWYRQSLGQGLEFLIYFQGNSAPDKSGLPSDRFSAERTGGSVSTLTIQRTQQEDSAVYLCASSPQGGSSSFGSGTRLTVV.

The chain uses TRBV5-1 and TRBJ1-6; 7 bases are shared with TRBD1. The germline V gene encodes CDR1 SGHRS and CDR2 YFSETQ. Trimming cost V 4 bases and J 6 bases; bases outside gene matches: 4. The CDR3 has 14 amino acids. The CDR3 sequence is CASSQGQFNSPLHF. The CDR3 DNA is TGCGCCAGCAGCCAGGGACAGTTTAATTCACCCCTCCACTTT.

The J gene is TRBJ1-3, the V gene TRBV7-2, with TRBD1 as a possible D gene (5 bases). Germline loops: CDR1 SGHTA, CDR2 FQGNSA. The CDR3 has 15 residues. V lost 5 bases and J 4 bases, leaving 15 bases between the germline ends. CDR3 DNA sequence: TGTGCCAGCAGCGGGTGGGGGGTGGAAGGAAACACCATATATTTT. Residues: CASSGWGVEGNTIYF.

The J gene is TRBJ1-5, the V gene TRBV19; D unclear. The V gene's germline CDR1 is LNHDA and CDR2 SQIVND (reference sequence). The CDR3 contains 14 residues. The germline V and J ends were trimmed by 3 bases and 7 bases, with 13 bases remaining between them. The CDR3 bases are TGTGCCAGTAGTATCGAGCGAGCCAAGCAGCCCCAGCATTTT. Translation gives CASSIERAKQPQHF.

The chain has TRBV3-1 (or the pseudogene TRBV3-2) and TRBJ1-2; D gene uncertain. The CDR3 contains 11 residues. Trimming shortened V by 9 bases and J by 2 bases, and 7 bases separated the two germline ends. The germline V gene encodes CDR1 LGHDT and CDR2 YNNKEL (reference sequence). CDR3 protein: CASSGNYGYTF. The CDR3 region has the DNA TGTGCCAGTTCGGGAAACTATGGCTACACCTTC.

The CDR3 DNA reads TGTGCCAGCAGCCCGACAGGAGACAATCAGCCCCAGCATTTT. Translated: CASSPTGDNQPQHF. The chain employs TRBV5-5 and TRBJ1-5; possibly TRBD1 for D (6 bases). Germline V lookup: CDR1 SGHKS, CDR2 YYEKEE (reference sequence). V lost 4 bases and J 3 bases, leaving 11 bases between the germline ends. The CDR3 has 14 residues. The complete variable domain, with remaining parts taken from reference TRBV5-5 and TRBJ1-5, reads DAGVTQSPTHLIKTRGQQVTLRCSPISGHKSVSWYQQVLGQGPQFIFQYYEKEERGRGNFPDRFSARQFPNYSSELNVNALLLGDSALYLCASSPTGDNQPQHFGDGTRLSIL.

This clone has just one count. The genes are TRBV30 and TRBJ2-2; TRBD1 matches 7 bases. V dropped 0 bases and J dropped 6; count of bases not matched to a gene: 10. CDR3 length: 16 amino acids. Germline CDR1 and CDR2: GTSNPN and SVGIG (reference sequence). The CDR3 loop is CAWSVRQGDGAGELFF. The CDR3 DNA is TGTGCCTGGAGTGTACGACAGGGTGACGGTGCCGGGGAGCTGTTTTTT.

The CDR3 DNA sequence: TGTGCCAGTAGAGGACAGCAAACCTACAATGAGCAGTTCTTC. This translates into CASRGQQTYNEQFF. The genes are TRBV19 and TRBJ2-1, with a tentative D call TRBD1 (6 bases). Trimming took off 6 bases at V and 2 bases at J, with 11 bases between the two ends. In germline, CDR1 is LNHDA, CDR2 SQIVND (reference sequence). CDR3 length: 14 amino acids.

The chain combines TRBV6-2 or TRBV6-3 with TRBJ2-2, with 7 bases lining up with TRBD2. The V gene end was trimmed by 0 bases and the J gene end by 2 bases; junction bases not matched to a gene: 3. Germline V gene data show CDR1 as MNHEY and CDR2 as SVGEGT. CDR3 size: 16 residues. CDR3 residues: CASSYSTSRNTGELFF. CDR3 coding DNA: TGTGCCAGCAGTTACTCGACTAGCCGTAACACCGGGGAGCTGTTTTTT.

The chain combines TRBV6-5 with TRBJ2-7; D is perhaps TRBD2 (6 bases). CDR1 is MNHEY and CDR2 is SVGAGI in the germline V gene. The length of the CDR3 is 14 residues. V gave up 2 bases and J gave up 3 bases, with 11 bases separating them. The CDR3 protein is CASSYGPSVYEQYF. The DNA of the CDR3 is TGTGCCAGCAGTTACGGGCCTAGCGTCTACGAGCAGTACTTC.

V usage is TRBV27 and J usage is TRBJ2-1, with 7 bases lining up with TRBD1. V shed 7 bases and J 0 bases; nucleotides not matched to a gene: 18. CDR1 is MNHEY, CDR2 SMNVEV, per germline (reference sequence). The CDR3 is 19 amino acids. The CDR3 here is CASTSRDSHLVGSYNEQFF. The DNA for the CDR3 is TGTGCCAGCACTTCTCGGGACAGTCATTTGGTGGGCTCCTACAATGAGCAGTTCTTC.